This paragraph covers one T cell receptor (beta chain) sequence. What it recognizes is unknown. The source of the sample is a study of T-cell memory formation after mild COVID-19. Overall study context: TCR clusters were mostly donor specific.

The CDR3 has 14 amino acids. In germline, CDR1 is SGHAT, CDR2 FQNNGV. Between the trimmed V and J ends, which lost 2 bases and 1 base, there was a span of 8 bases. General study results and limits: For contracting clones, CD4+ ones sat mainly in CM and EM, CD8+ in EMRA.

TCRdb reprocessed the 5' RACE reads via MiXCR and lists one record per CDR3 protein. The data contain around 160,000 distinct CDR3 sequences, 11% of them singletons. The V gene is TRBV11-2, the J gene TRBJ1-2; D call uncertain. This sequence originates from a man aged 18 to 29 who had mild COVID-19 (a few samples of this study predate the infection). Cell type and time point are not known. Material: PBMCs or a T cell subset sorted from them (not recorded which). CDR3 sequence: CASSLQRINYGYTF. The CDR3 region has the DNA TGTGCCAGCAGCTTACAACGGATTAACTATGGCTACACCTTC.